This TCR beta chain stems from a study of OX40 agonist ivuxolimab in advanced cancers. No patient had autoimmune disease or received systemic immunosuppression. The CDR3 totals 11 residues. Germline lookup yields CDR1 SGHRS and CDR2 YFSETQ. V lost 1 base, J lost 7 bases, and 5 bases lay in between. The data were produced by immunoSEQ multiplex PCR, yet TCRdb's version contains in-frame clones alone and is incomplete. The sample holds 48,000 or so clones, about nine tenths seen once. In regard to this clone: What it binds is unknown.

Study outcomes and limitations: CD8+ T cells (on average) carried more expanded clones than CD4+ T cells.

J is TRBJ1-1 and V is TRBV5-1; no reliable D call. Sequenced material: CD4+ or CD8+ T cells sorted from blood, taken in a trial of the OX40 agonist ivuxolimab. This clonotype was sampled from an adult with an advanced solid tumor such as melanoma, head and neck, liver or kidney cancer. The DNA of the CDR3 is TGCGCCAGCAGCTTGTCAGGTGAAGCTTTCTTT. Protein sequence: CASSLSGEAFF.